Described below is a single TCR beta chain sequence and its context. The data stem from a study of blood T cell repertoires in COVID-19. Study overall: Sites in the United States, Italy and Spain provided acute and convalescent COVID-19 samples.

Original analysis: How many nucleated cells were present was estimated from reference gene primer amplification. Assay used: immunoSEQ multiplex PCR; TCRdb lists only in-frame clones, some missing. Clonal size and the V and J genes are those of that table, whereas D and trimming came from the DNA. Of about 220,000 clones listed, 70% to 90% are singletons. The CDR3 contains 18 residues. Trimming took 2 bases from V and 0 from J, leaving 17 bases between them. Germline-derived CDR1 and CDR2 are MNHEY and SVGEGT. The receptor was isolated from a woman in her fifties or sixties with acute COVID-19. The V and J genes are TRBV6-2 or TRBV6-3 and TRBJ1-5; tentatively, D is TRBD1 (6 bases). The specimen was PBMCs or T cells enriched from blood (not recorded which). The CDR3 reads CASSYPPDSFSSNQPQHF. CDR3 nucleotides: TGTGCCAGCAGTTACCCCCCGGACAGTTTCTCTAGCAATCAGCCCCAGCATTTT.